Sequencing of this T cell receptor (beta chain) was carried out in a study of shared clonotypes between healthy human individuals. Study context: Donors were a couple of women and three men aged 18 to 49.

Details on this clone: What it recognizes is unknown.

An even split of each subset's genomic DNA across several immunoSEQ plates was performed. Every unsorted PBMC PCR replicate was loaded with around 0.3 ug DNA, roughly 32,000 T cell genomes. Produced via immunoSEQ multiplex PCR; TCRdb's table is partial and in-frame only. The sample has fewer than 600,000 clones, roughly 80% seen once; the top ten hold around 14%. CDR1 is SEHNR and CDR2 is FQNEAQ in the germline V gene (reference sequence). Trimming removed 0 bases at V and 7 bases at J, with 15 bases between. The CDR3 sequence is 15 residues long. The study, taken as a whole, reports: Sampling included only blood; tissue repertoires likely differ.

The chain recombines TRBV7-9 with TRBJ1-2; unclear D gene. The specimen was PBMCs. This clonotype was obtained from a woman aged 40 to 50 in good health. Some clones in this sample may be carry-over from other donors' samples. The CDR3 DNA reads TGTGCCAGCAGCTTAGCGCCCGGGAGGCGTAGTGGCTACACCTTC. This translates into CASSLAPGRRSGYTF.